One and the same sample provided the 13 T cell receptor beta chains below, sequenced in a study of blood T cell repertoires in COVID-19. The method was immunoSEQ multiplex PCR; TCRdb's version includes in-frame clones alone and lacks a portion of them. The sample includes about 34,000 clones, over 70% seen only once; the top ten take less than 35%. Input material: peripheral blood. The origin of the receptors is a man older than 75 with acute or convalescent COVID-19.

This clone was detected only a few times. This chain joins TRBV27 and TRBJ2-7, with a possible D match to TRBD1 (5 bases). The CDR3 covers 13 residues. Germline CDR1 is MNHEY and CDR2 is SMNVEV (reference sequence). V was trimmed by 3 bases and J by 2 bases, leaving 8 bases between them. The DNA of the CDR3 is TGTGCCAGCAGTTTGTCACAGGCCTACGAGCAGTACTTC. Translated, it gives CASSLSQAYEQYF.

As regards this clone: This specimen includes other DNA sequences encoding the same CDR3. This CDR3 is CASSSTGNTEAFF. In DNA form, the CDR3 reads TGTGCCAGCAGCTCGACAGGGAACACTGAAGCTTTCTTT. The gene calls are TRBV7-3 and TRBJ1-1; D is perhaps TRBD1 (6 bases). This CDR3 comprises 13 residues. Trimming removed 4 bases from V and 1 base from J, with 7 bases in between. CDR1 and CDR2 from the germline V gene are SGHTA and FQGTGA.

The count of this clone is one. The rearrangement joins TRBV18 to TRBJ2-7, with a tentative D call TRBD1 (6 bases). The germline V and J ends were trimmed by 2 bases and 6 bases, with 17 bases remaining between them. CDR3 size: 15 residues. Germline V gene sequence: CDR1 KGHSH, CDR2 LQKENI. Here the CDR3 DNA reads TGTGCCAGCTCACCATCTACAGGGACCTTATCCGAGCAGTACTTC. Translating gives CASSPSTGTLSEQYF.

The rearrangement links TRBV20-1 to TRBJ2-3; 7 positions match TRBD2. With 3 bases clipped from V and 6 bases from J, the junction kept 9 bases outside the gene matches. Germline CDR1 DFQATT, CDR2 SNEGSKA (reference sequence). CDR3 length: 14 amino acids. The CDR3 DNA sequence: TGCAGTGCTAGTATGCGGCGGGAGTATGATACGCAGTATTTT. It codes for CSASMRREYDTQYF.

This clone was seen once. J is TRBJ2-5 and V is TRBV28; 9 nucleotides agree with TRBD2. Trimming removed 7 bases from V and 5 bases from J; junction bases left unmatched: 5. From germline, CDR1 is MDHEN and CDR2 SYDVKM. CDR3 length: 13 residues. CDR3 bases: TGTGCCAGCACTAGCGGGGATCGGGAGACCCAGTACTTC. This translates into CASTSGDRETQYF.

The chain joins TRBV29-1 to TRBJ2-1; TRBD2 matches at 10 bases. CDR1 and CDR2 (germline): SQVTM, ANQGSEA. The CDR3 loop spans 14 amino acids. With V trimmed by 5 bases and J by 7 bases, 8 bases remained unmatched. DNA for the CDR3: TGCAGCGTTAGGACTAGCGGATTGGAAAATGAGCAGTTCTTC. It encodes CSVRTSGLENEQFF.

This chain connects TRBV28 to TRBJ1-5; D may be TRBD1 (6 bases). The CDR3 length is 15 residues. The germline V gene encodes CDR1 MDHEN and CDR2 SYDVKM. V was shortened by 5 bases and J by 2 bases, with 13 bases between the two germline ends. CDR3 sequence: CASSKGQRRNQPQHF. The CDR3 nucleotides are TGTGCCAGCAGTAAAGGACAGAGGCGCAATCAGCCCCAGCATTTT.

V and J are TRBV7-2 and TRBJ1-1; D unclear. V lost 0 bases, J lost 1 base, and 9 bases lay in between. The CDR3 runs 15 residues. Germline V lookup: CDR1 SGHTA, CDR2 FQGNSA. The CDR3 reads CASSLALSGNTEAFF. The CDR3 DNA sequence: TGTGCCAGCAGCTTAGCGCTGTCGGGGAACACTGAAGCTTTCTTT.

The chain joins TRBV21-1 to TRBJ1-2; the listed D gene, TRBD1, was not tested against the DNA. TRBV21-1 is assigned pseudogene status. This CDR3 spans 15 amino acids. For the CDR3, the DNA is TGTGCCAGCAGCAAAGATCACAGGGGGGGCGGCGGCTACACCTTC. Its translation is CASSKDHRGGGGYTF.

The chain couples TRBV5-1 to TRBJ2-5, with 9 nucleotides matching TRBD1. Looked up from germline, CDR1 is SGHRS and CDR2 is YFSETQ. After removal of 0 bases from V and 5 bases from J, the junction contained 2 bases not matched to a gene. CDR3 length: 14 amino acids. CDR3: CASSLAGTGETQYF. For the CDR3, the DNA is TGCGCCAGCAGCTTGGCCGGGACAGGGGAGACCCAGTACTTC.

CDR3 nucleotides: TGTGCCAGCAGCCCTGTCGGACTAGCGCTTGGCACCGGGGAGCTGTTTTTT. Translated: CASSPVGLALGTGELFF. The rearrangement joins TRBV3-1 (or the pseudogene TRBV3-2) to TRBJ2-2, with 9 bases that match TRBD2. Trimming cost V 4 bases and J 4 bases; bases outside gene matches: 10. This CDR3 comprises 17 residues. The germline CDR1 and CDR2 sequences are LGHDT and YNNKEL (reference sequence).

V and J are TRBV7-8 and TRBJ2-1; D ambiguous. V lost 0 bases and J lost 4, with 4 bases in between. Germline V gives CDR1 SGHVS, CDR2 FQNEAQ. This CDR3 has 13 residues. The CDR3 spells CASSLAQYNEQFF. The CDR3 DNA follows: TGTGCCAGCAGCTTAGCTCAGTACAATGAGCAGTTCTTC.

The rearrangement joins TRBV12-5 to TRBJ2-1; the D gene is possibly TRBD2 (6 bases). Trimming removed 6 bases from V and 0 bases from J, with 12 bases in between. The CDR3 is 15 residues long. In germline, CDR1 is LGHNT, CDR2 FRNRAP. The CDR3 DNA sequence: TGTGCTAGTGGACCGACTAGTCCCTCCTACAATGAGCAGTTCTTC. This codes for CASGPTSPSYNEQFF. The variable domain in full, completed from reference TRBV12-5 and TRBJ2-1, reads DARVTQTPRHKVTEMGQEVTMRCQPILGHNTVFWYRQTMMQGLELLAYFRNRAPLDDSGMPKDRFSAEMPDATLATLKIQPSEPRDSAVYFCASGPTSPSYNEQFFGPGTRLTVL.